This passage covers 28 T cell receptor beta chains from one sample sequenced in a study of breast tumors, draining lymph nodes, adjacent tissues. TCRdb analysed the multiplex PCR reads with MiXCR anew, one entry per CDR3 protein. The table records about 150,000 distinct CDR3 sequences, approximately 32% of them present only once. Breast cancer patients provided tissue from their axillary draining lymph nodes. The sample taken for sequencing was axillary lymph node tissue. All receptors come from a female donor with breast cancer. Some clones in this sample may be carry-over from other donors' samples.

This clonotype was counted a single time. A much larger clone differs by one base, so this may be a read error. V is TRBV7-7 and J is TRBJ2-5; tentative D call: TRBD2 (6 bases). In germline, CDR1 is SSHAT, CDR2 FNYEAQ (reference sequence). This CDR3 is built from 13 residues. The CDR3 bases are TGTGCTAGCGGCAGCAGGGTCCAAGAGGCCCAGTACTTC. Its translation is CASGSRVQEAQYF.

This clonotype has a count of ten or more. The rearrangement uses TRBV3-1 and TRBJ1-2; weak D call: TRBD1 (5 bases). The CDR3 has 15 residues. Trimming stripped 3 bases from V and 10 bases from J, with 21 bases between. Germline CDR1 is LGHDT and CDR2 is YNNKEL (reference sequence). CDR3 sequence reads: CASSQSEIRGRDYTF. CDR3 coding DNA: TGTGCCAGCAGCCAGTCCGAGATCCGGGGCCGGGACTACACCTTC.

This clonotype was counted ten times or more. A read error may explain this, as a much larger clone is one base away. The gene calls are TRBV20-1 and TRBJ2-5; 10 bases agree with TRBD2. Germline loops: CDR1 DFQATT, CDR2 SNEGSKA (reference sequence). CDR3 size: 15 residues. The CDR3 is CSAHPTSGRTGTRYF. The CDR3 DNA is TGCAGTGCTCACCCGACTAGCGGGCGGACGGGGACCCGGTACTTC.

The chain carries TRBV13 and TRBJ2-4, with unresolved D. This CDR3 has 16 residues. V was cut by 1 base and J by 1 base, with 11 bases left in between. In germline, CDR1 is PRHDT, CDR2 FYEKMQ (reference sequence). CDR3 loop: CASSLAGLGAKNIQYF. The DNA for the CDR3 is TGTGCCAGCAGCTTAGCTGGCCTTGGGGCCAAAAACATTCAGTACTTC.

In its sample, this clonotype was seen many times. The rearrangement joins TRBV6-1 to TRBJ2-5; possibly TRBD1 for D (5 bases). The CDR3 is 12 amino acids. V shed 5 bases and J shed 7 bases, with 11 bases lying between them. The germline gives CDR1 MNHNS, CDR2 SASEGT. In DNA form, the CDR3 reads TGTGCCAGCAGTCAAGGGGTAGCGACCCAGTACTTC. It yields the protein CASSQGVATQYF.

Here the CDR3 DNA reads TGTGCCAGCCAACGCGGCGTGACAGGGGGTCAGCCCCAGCATTTT. Translation gives CASQRGVTGGQPQHF. The chain carries TRBV6-2 or TRBV6-3 and TRBJ1-5; 9 nucleotides agree with TRBD1. Germline V lookup: CDR1 MNHEY, CDR2 SVGEGT. The CDR3 consists of 15 residues. J was trimmed by 6 bases and V by 8 bases; bases with no gene match: 11.

This chain connects TRBV29-1 to TRBJ2-5; TRBD2 agrees at 8 bases. This CDR3 has 13 amino acids. J gave up 5 bases and V 8 bases, and 10 bases lay outside the gene matches. The germline CDR1 and CDR2 sequences are SQVTM and ANQGSEA. The CDR3 here is CSLDGGAWETQYF. In DNA form, the CDR3 reads TGCAGCTTAGACGGGGGGGCCTGGGAGACCCAGTACTTC. Drawing the rest from reference TRBV29-1 and TRBJ2-5, the complete variable domain is SAVISQKPSRDICQRGTSLTIQCQVDSQVTMMFWYRQQPGQSLTLIATANQGSEATYESGFVIDKFPISRPNLTFSTLTVSNMSPEDSSIYLCSLDGGAWETQYFGPGTRLLVL.

This clonotype was observed at least ten times. The chain recombines TRBV5-5 with TRBJ1-5; D is ambiguous. The V and J ends lost 0 bases and 0 bases respectively, with 19 bases between them. The germline V gene has CDR1 SGHKS and CDR2 YYEKEE (reference sequence). CDR3 length: 19 amino acids. The CDR3 loop is CASSLGSLRTADSNQPQHF. Written as DNA, the CDR3 is TGTGCCAGCAGCTTGGGATCTTTACGGACCGCCGATAGCAATCAGCCCCAGCATTTT.

In its sample, this clonotype was seen many times. V and J are TRBV4-1 and TRBJ1-5, with 11 positions matching TRBD1. The CDR3 sequence is 17 residues long. Germline V gene data show CDR1 as MGHRA and CDR2 as YSYEKL. J gave up 3 bases and V 0 bases, and 4 bases lay outside the gene matches. The CDR3 DNA sequence: TGCGCCAGCAGCCAAGAAGGGACAGGGGGGAACAATCAGCCCCAGCATTTT. It yields the protein CASSQEGTGGNNQPQHF.

This chain connects TRBV12-3 or TRBV12-4 to TRBJ2-7; D perhaps matches TRBD1 (6 bases). With 4 bases removed from V and 3 bases from J, the gap between germline ends came to 13 bases. This CDR3 has 14 residues. This CDR3 is CASSSGTPSYEQYF. The CDR3 DNA reads TGTGCCAGCAGTTCCGGGACACCCAGCTACGAGCAGTACTTC.

This clonotype was recorded at least ten times. V usage is TRBV2 and J usage is TRBJ2-1; a weak D match, TRBD2 (7 bases). This CDR3 is built from 14 residues. The germline CDR1 and CDR2 sequences are SNHLY and FYNNEI. V lost 7 bases to trimming and J lost 8 bases, with 18 bases between them. In nucleotides, the CDR3 is TGTGCCAGCAACGTTGGGGGGGGCAACTATGAGCAGTTCTTC. It encodes CASNVGGGNYEQFF.

The table lists this clonotype with many counts. The chain is built from TRBV7-2 and TRBJ2-6; unclear D gene. The V end lost 3 bases, the J end lost 0 bases, and 12 bases lay between the germline ends. This CDR3 region has 17 residues. Germline V CDR1 and CDR2: SGHTA, FQGNSA. This CDR3 reads CASSFFAPSSGANVLTF. CDR3 nucleotides: TGTGCCAGCAGCTTTTTTGCCCCGTCCTCTGGGGCCAACGTCCTGACTTTC.

The chain combines TRBV5-1 with TRBJ2-2; the D gene is possibly TRBD1 (6 bases). This CDR3 is built from 16 residues. Per the germline V gene, CDR1 is SGHRS and CDR2 is YFSETQ. Trimming stripped 2 bases from V and 0 bases from J, with 11 bases between. The CDR3 nucleotides read TGCGCCAGCAGCTTTACAGGGCGACCGAACACCGGGGAGCTGTTTTTT. Protein: CASSFTGRPNTGELFF.

Many counts were recorded for this clonotype. The chain couples TRBV2 to TRBJ2-2; D is perhaps TRBD1 or TRBD2 (6 bases each). The V and J ends lost 7 bases and 4 bases respectively, with 13 bases between them. This CDR3 comprises 14 residues. Germline V lookup: CDR1 SNHLY, CDR2 FYNNEI. CDR3 bases: TGTGCCAGCAATAGGGGGGCTGGCACCGGGGAGCTGTTTTTT. The encoded protein is CASNRGAGTGELFF. Supplemented by reference TRBV2 and TRBJ2-2, the full variable domain reads EPEVTQTPSHQVTQMGQEVILRCVPISNHLYFYWYRQILGQKVEFLVSFYNNEISEKSEIFDDQFSVERPDGSNFTLKIRSTKLEDSAMYFCASNRGAGTGELFFGEGSRLTVL.

In this sample, this clonotype turned up many times. The chain carries TRBV12-3 or TRBV12-4 and TRBJ1-2, with no clear D. CDR3 length: 12 amino acids. V gave up 3 bases and J gave up 4 bases, with 6 bases separating them. The CDR3 is CASSFRRYGYTF. The CDR3 bases are TGTGCCAGCAGTTTCCGACGCTATGGCTACACCTTC.

About this clonotype itself: One end of the junction does not line up with germline, which may come from a read error. J is TRBJ1-2 and V is TRBV7-3; perhaps TRBD1 as D (5 bases). This CDR3 contains 14 residues. Germline CDR1 SGHTA, CDR2 FQGTGA. The CDR3 loop reads CARSLTQGIYSYTF. Here the CDR3 DNA reads TGTGCCCGCAGCTTAACTCAGGGTATCTATAGCTACACCTTC.

This clonotype has just a few counts. This rearrangement joins TRBV28 to TRBJ1-5; 8 positions match TRBD1. CDR3 length equals 14 residues. The germline CDR1 and CDR2 sequences are MDHEN and SYDVKM. V lost 5 bases to trimming and J lost 5 bases; unmatched junction nucleotides: 5. CDR3 DNA: TGTGCCAGCAGTGGACAGGGCATGGATCAGCCCCAGCATTTT. Translated: CASSGQGMDQPQHF.

This clonotype was observed at least ten times. The rearrangement joins TRBV19 to TRBJ1-2, with D perhaps TRBD1 (5 bases). Germline assignment: CDR1 LNHDA and CDR2 SQIVND (reference sequence). The CDR3 is 16 residues long. The V end lost 6 bases, the J end lost 7 bases, and 24 bases lay between the germline ends. The CDR3 region has the DNA TGTGCCAGTAGAAATTTAACAGGCGGCAGTATTCGTGGCTACACCTTC. This codes for CASRNLTGGSIRGYTF. The full variable domain, completed using reference TRBV19 and TRBJ1-2, is DGGITQSPKYLFRKEGQNVTLSCEQNLNHDAMYWYRQDPGQGLRLIYYSQIVNDFQKGDIAEGYSVSREKKESFPLTVTSAQKNPTAFYLCASRNLTGGSIRGYTFGSGTRLTVV.

There are many counts of this clonotype. V is TRBV19 and J is TRBJ1-6; D is possibly TRBD1 (5 bases). Trimming shortened V by 5 bases and J by 0 bases, and 11 bases separated the two germline ends. Germline lookup yields CDR1 LNHDA and CDR2 SQIVND (reference sequence). There are 16 residues in the CDR3. The CDR3 here is CASSQGGSSYNSPLHF. CDR3 sequence (DNA): TGTGCCAGTAGTCAGGGCGGGAGCTCCTATAATTCACCCCTCCACTTT.

The rearrangement joins TRBV29-1 to TRBJ1-5, with a weak D call TRBD1 (6 bases). The CDR3 consists of 16 residues. V dropped 0 bases and J dropped 2 bases, with 14 bases sitting between them. CDR1 and CDR2 from the germline V gene are SQVTM and ANQGSEA. CDR3 protein: CSVEDGSGAGNQPQHF. CDR3 coding DNA: TGCAGCGTTGAAGATGGGTCAGGGGCGGGCAATCAGCCCCAGCATTTT. The full variable domain, with the rest looked up from reference TRBV29-1 and TRBJ1-5, is SAVISQKPSRDICQRGTSLTIQCQVDSQVTMMFWYRQQPGQSLTLIATANQGSEATYESGFVIDKFPISRPNLTFSTLTVSNMSPEDSSIYLCSVEDGSGAGNQPQHFGDGTRLSIL.

This clonotype was seen ten or more times. This rearrangement joins TRBV19 to TRBJ1-5; the D gene is possibly TRBD1 (6 bases). This CDR3 comprises 17 residues. The germline V gene encodes CDR1 LNHDA and CDR2 SQIVND (reference sequence). The V and J ends lost 6 bases and 0 bases respectively, with 18 bases between them. The CDR3 spells CASRRSLGAYSNQPQHF. CDR3 DNA sequence: TGTGCCAGTAGGAGGTCATTGGGGGCTTATAGCAATCAGCCCCAGCATTTT.

Only a few counts were recorded for this clonotype. This chain connects TRBV7-2 to TRBJ1-1; TRBD1 matches 7 bases. V dropped 4 bases and J dropped 5; count of bases not matched to a gene: 4. This CDR3 has 13 residues. Germline-derived CDR1 and CDR2 are SGHTA and FQGNSA. CDR3 region: CASSSTGQTEAFF. The CDR3 bases are TGTGCCAGCAGCTCGACAGGGCAGACTGAAGCTTTCTTT.

This clonotype was counted at least ten times. This chain uses TRBV2 with TRBJ2-1, with D maybe TRBD1 (5 bases). V gave up 6 bases and J gave up 4 bases, with 10 bases separating them. CDR3 length: 13 amino acids. CDR1 is SNHLY, CDR2 FYNNEI, per germline. The CDR3 DNA reads TGTGCCAGCAGACCGACAGAGTACAATGAGCAGTTCTTC. It encodes CASRPTEYNEQFF.

In its sample, this clonotype was seen many times. The chain recombines TRBV29-1 with TRBJ1-1; unclear D gene. The V and J ends lost 5 bases and 0 bases respectively, with 7 bases between them. Germline CDR1 and CDR2: SQVTM and ANQGSEA. This CDR3 has 12 residues. CDR3 sequence reads: CSVRQMNTEAFF. DNA for the CDR3: TGCAGCGTTCGGCAGATGAACACTGAAGCTTTCTTT.

The CDR3 reads CASSPRLAGAYKQYV. DNA for the CDR3: TGTGCCAGCAGCCCCAGACTAGCGGGGGCATACAAGCAGTACGTC. The V and J genes are TRBV5-4 and TRBJ2-7, with 12 bases lining up with TRBD2. CDR1 is SGHNT, CDR2 YYREEE, per germline (reference sequence). The CDR3 covers 15 residues. V trimming: 4 bases; J trimming: 8 bases; junction bases outside the gene matches: 10.

This clonotype was observed many times. The chain has TRBV18 and TRBJ2-1; perhaps D is TRBD1 or TRBD2 (7 bases each). V was shortened by 0 bases and J by 7 bases, with 13 bases between the two germline ends. Germline CDR1 reads KGHSH; CDR2 reads LQKENI. The CDR3 spans 15 residues. The CDR3 nucleotides read TGTGCCAGCTCACCACCGGCAGGGGGGGATAATGAGCAGTTCTTC. Its translation: CASSPPAGGDNEQFF.

At least ten counts were recorded for this clonotype. The chain carries TRBV3-1 and TRBJ2-5; D ambiguous. Germline CDR1 reads LGHDT; CDR2 reads YNNKEL (reference sequence). This CDR3 is 13 amino acids long. Deletions cut 4 bases from V and 2 bases from J, with 8 bases between. CDR3 bases: TGTGCCAGCAGCCCAACAGCGCAAGAGACCCAGTACTTC. Protein product: CASSPTAQETQYF.

This clonotype showed up many times. The chain recombines TRBV10-3 with TRBJ2-7, with 10 bases fitting TRBD1. CDR3 size: 14 residues. Germline V gene data show CDR1 as ENHRY and CDR2 as SYGVKD. V gave up 4 bases and J gave up 3 bases; unmatched junction bases: 3. In DNA form, the CDR3 reads TGTGCCATCAGTGGCGGGACAGGGGACTACGAGCAGTACTTC. Encoded protein: CAISGGTGDYEQYF.